This T cell receptor beta chain was identified in a study of blood T cells in healthy people across ages. Turning to the study itself: About one barcoded beta molecule per two T cells was the capture yield of template switching. Study-wide points: A strong correlation between TCR beta diversity and naive T cell percentage was seen.

Then a second PCR, running about 6 to 12 cycles, was carried out with a sample-barcoded 5' primer and a J-beta primer mix. MiXCR, applied by TCRdb to the 5' RACE reads, yields one record per CDR3 protein. The sample records over 1,500,000 distinct CDR3 sequences, approximately 40% being singletons. The CDR3 runs to 14 residues. V was clipped by 8 bases and J by 8 bases, with 21 bases between them. Notes on this clonotype: Its antigen is unknown.

Sample: blood. The source is a human donor in good health. The chain recombines TRBV12-3 or TRBV12-4 with TRBJ1-2, with TRBD1 as a possible D gene (6 bases). The CDR3 loop is CASLTRGRQGGYTF. The CDR3 DNA reads as TGTGCCAGCTTAACGAGGGGCCGCCAGGGGGGCTACACCTTC.